The present T cell receptor beta chain was sequenced within a study of OX40 agonist ivuxolimab in advanced cancers. Across the study: The patients received agonistic anti-OX40 (CD134) antibody ivuxolimab. The study, taken as a whole, reports: Antigen specificity remained undetermined for the expanded peripheral T cells. People who partly responded at 0.1-3.0 mg/kg had some of the least clonal expansion seen. The study observed clonal expansion of CD4+ and CD8+ blood T cells by week 6 at 0.1 to 3.0 mg/kg.

Per germline, CDR1 MGHRA and CDR2 YSYEKL. The V gene lost 1 base and the J gene lost 6 bases, with 13 bases spanning the gap. The CDR3 covers 14 residues. TCRdb's table, derived via immunoSEQ multiplex PCR, lists solely in-frame clones and lacks some. The sample has approximately 92,000 clones, approximately 94% seen once. In its sample, this clone was seen many times. The antigen remains unidentified. V gene TRBV4-1 combines with J gene TRBJ2-7; maybe TRBD2 (5 bases). The specimen was CD4+ or CD8+ T cells sorted from blood, collected in a trial of the OX40 agonist ivuxolimab. This TCR derives from an adult with an advanced solid tumor such as melanoma, head and neck, liver or kidney cancer. In DNA form, the CDR3 reads TGCGCCAGCAGCCAAGGGTTACGGGGAGCCGAGCAGTACTTC. Translating it yields CASSQGLRGAEQYF.